This T cell receptor beta chain was observed in a study of cytomegalovirus exposure and HLA in healthy donors. General observations from the study: Analyzed later, most CMV-associated TCR beta chains appeared HLA-restricted. The study found most TCR sequences rare, yet found some public TCRs in many donors.

In the PCR, 60 Vbeta and 13 Jbeta primers were used. The table came from immunoSEQ multiplex PCR; TCRdb's copy has only in-frame clones and leaves some out. This repertoire shows some 96,000 clones, roughly 76% found once; its top ten account for 15% to 20%. Donors likely had unrecorded immune exposures despite being nominally healthy when sampled. The CDR3 has 15 amino acids. Germline CDR1 KGHSH, CDR2 LQKENI. Trimming stripped 2 bases from V and 4 bases from J, with 14 bases between. On this clone itself: Its antigen remains unknown.

This TCR was recovered from a woman aged 55 to 70 in good health and CMV-seropositive. Sequencing was performed on PBMCs. The V and J genes are TRBV18 and TRBJ1-2; D ambiguous. CDR3 in DNA: TGTGCCAGCTCACCAAGATCGGGTATTGGCTATGGCTACACCTTC. Its translation is CASSPRSGIGYGYTF. Full variable domain (rest looked up from reference TRBV18 and TRBJ1-2): NAGVMQNPRHLVRRRGQEARLRCSPMKGHSHVYWYRQLPEEGLKFMVYLQKENIIDESGMPKERFSAEFPKEGPSILRIQQVVRGDSAAYFCASSPRSGIGYGYTFGSGTRLTVV.